One and the same sample provided the 13 T cell receptor beta chains below, sequenced in a study of blood T cells in healthy people across ages. A second PCR of 7 to 11 cycles used a sample-barcoded 5' primer and a J-beta primer mix. TCRdb used MiXCR to reprocess the 5' RACE reads, holding one entry per CDR3 protein. The sample lists around 1,800,000 distinct CDR3 sequences, about 39% occurring once. Sequenced input: blood. The receptors originated from a human donor in good health.

At least ten counts were recorded for this clonotype. The chain combines TRBV10-3 with TRBJ1-2; no firm D call. CDR1 is ENHRY, CDR2 SYGVKD, per germline. The CDR3 contains 15 residues. Between the trimmed V and J ends, which lost 2 bases and 6 bases, there was a span of 16 bases. Here the CDR3 reads CAISERAGSGDGYTF. In DNA form, the CDR3 reads TGTGCCATCAGTGAGCGGGCGGGATCGGGCGATGGCTACACCTTC.

Only a few counts were recorded for this clonotype. The genes are TRBV4-2 and TRBJ1-4; the D gene is possibly TRBD1 (6 bases). Germline CDR1 LGHNA, CDR2 YNFKEQ. This CDR3 is 15 amino acids long. Deletions cut 4 bases from V and 4 bases from J, with 13 bases between. CDR3 DNA: TGTGCCAGCAGCCGGCAAATAGGGGGTAATGAAAAACTGTTTTTT. The encoded protein is CASSRQIGGNEKLFF.

This clonotype has more than one count but fewer than ten. The V gene is TRBV5-1, the J gene TRBJ1-2; 7 bases agree with TRBD1. V shed 6 bases, J shed 5 bases, and the junction held 10 bases outside the gene matches. This CDR3 is built from 14 residues. Per germline, CDR1 SGHRS and CDR2 YFSETQ. The CDR3 region is CASNLGGAGYGYTF. CDR3 nucleotides: TGCGCCAGCAACCTAGGGGGCGCGGGATATGGCTACACCTTC.

This clonotype has more than one count but fewer than ten. The chain joins TRBV7-9 to TRBJ1-2; TRBD1 agrees at 7 bases. Germline V CDR1 and CDR2: SEHNR, FQNEAQ (reference sequence). The CDR3 loop spans 14 amino acids. The V gene end was trimmed by 2 bases and the J gene end by 3 bases; junction bases not matched to a gene: 3. The CDR3 here is CASSLLGTDYGYTF. The CDR3, as DNA: TGTGCCAGCAGCTTATTGGGGACAGACTATGGCTACACCTTC.

The chain's CDR3 is CASSQRRQGNTEAFF. CDR3 bases: TGCGCCAGCAGCCAACGTCGACAGGGTAACACTGAAGCTTTCTTT. The chain has TRBV4-3 and TRBJ1-1; the match to TRBD1 covers 7 bases. Germline CDR1 and CDR2: LGHNA and YSLEER. Trimming took 2 bases from V and 2 from J; bases not matched to a gene: 5. This CDR3 has 15 amino acids.

The chain combines TRBV10-3 with TRBJ2-3; TRBD1 might be the D (6 bases). V was pared by 6 bases and J by 3 bases, with 16 bases between. Looked up from germline, CDR1 is ENHRY and CDR2 is SYGVKD. The CDR3 runs to 15 residues. The CDR3 nucleotides are TGTGCCATCAGCGTAGGACAGATGGGGACAGATACGCAGTATTTT. Its translation is CAISVGQMGTDTQYF.

Only a few counts were recorded for this clonotype. The rearrangement uses TRBV29-1 and TRBJ1-2; 7 bases align to TRBD1. The V and J ends lost 8 bases and 4 bases, in that order; junction bases with no gene match: 10. CDR3 size: 13 residues. The germline V gene has CDR1 SQVTM and CDR2 ANQGSEA. CDR3 loop: CSSRQGVGYGYTF. CDR3 in DNA: TGCAGCTCACGACAGGGTGTTGGCTATGGCTACACCTTC.

The V and J genes are TRBV20-1 and TRBJ1-2; no clear D gene. Trimming shortened V by 0 bases and J by 5 bases, and 10 bases separated the two germline ends. The CDR3 is made up of 13 amino acids. Germline V gene sequence: CDR1 DFQATT, CDR2 SNEGSKA (reference sequence). Here the CDR3 DNA reads TGCAGTGCTAGAGATCTGGGGATATATGGCTACACCTTC. The encoded protein is CSARDLGIYGYTF.

Ten or more counts support this clonotype. The chain couples TRBV4-1 to TRBJ2-4; the D is unclear. V lost 4 bases and J lost 9, with 13 bases in between. The CDR3 has 13 amino acids. Germline-derived CDR1 and CDR2 are MGHRA and YSYEKL. The CDR3 spells CASSPYLISIQYF. DNA of the CDR3: TGCGCCAGCAGCCCCTACCTTATATCCATTCAGTACTTC.

Many counts were recorded for this clonotype. The chain carries TRBV5-4 and TRBJ2-3; TRBD1 or TRBD2 may be the D gene (6 bases each). Per the germline V gene, CDR1 is SGHNT and CDR2 is YYREEE (reference sequence). Trimming took off 0 bases at V and 5 bases at J, with 13 bases between the two ends. This CDR3 spans 15 amino acids. CDR3 residues: CASSLEGGRRDTQYF. CDR3 nucleotides: TGTGCCAGCAGCTTGGAAGGGGGGCGGAGAGATACGCAGTATTTT.

This clonotype was detected once. V usage is TRBV5-1 and J usage is TRBJ2-2, with D maybe TRBD1 (6 bases). Germline V CDR1 and CDR2: SGHRS, YFSETQ. Trimming left V 6 bases short and J 4 bases short, with 19 bases between. The CDR3 is 16 amino acids. CDR3 region: CASNREMEATTGELFF. In DNA form, the CDR3 reads TGCGCCAGCAACAGGGAAATGGAAGCAACCACCGGGGAGCTGTTTTTT.

This clonotype was observed a handful of times. The chain recombines TRBV5-6 with TRBJ2-7; D gene unclear. Germline-derived CDR1 and CDR2 are SGHDT and YYEEEE. The CDR3 is 17 residues long. The V end was cut by 2 bases, the J end by 7 bases, with 25 bases between. CDR3 sequence reads: CASSLKTLSPWVREQYF. The CDR3 DNA sequence: TGTGCCAGCAGCTTAAAAACCCTGTCCCCCTGGGTGAGGGAGCAGTACTTC.

On this clonotype itself: This CDR3 is missing its conserved last phenylalanine or tryptophan, likely due to a read error. The DNA is omitted, as the CDR3 cannot be located on it reliably, and the CDR3 follows TCRdb's listing. V usage is TRBV11-2 and J usage is TRBJ2-1; the table calls TRBD1, which could not be checked here. CDR1 is SGHAT, CDR2 FQNNGV, per germline. The CDR3 totals 16 residues, both ends included. This CDR3 reads CASSLDSYRGGYTFGS.